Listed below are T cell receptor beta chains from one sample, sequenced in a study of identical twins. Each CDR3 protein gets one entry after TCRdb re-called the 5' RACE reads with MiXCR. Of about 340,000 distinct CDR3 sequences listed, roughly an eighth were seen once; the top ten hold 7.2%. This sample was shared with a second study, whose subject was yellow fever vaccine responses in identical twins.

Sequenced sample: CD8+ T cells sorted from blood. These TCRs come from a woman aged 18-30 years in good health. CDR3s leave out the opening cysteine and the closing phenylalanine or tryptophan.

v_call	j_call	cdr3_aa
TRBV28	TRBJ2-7	ATKNRNSYEQY
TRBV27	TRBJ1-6	ASSLTNNSPLH
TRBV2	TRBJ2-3	ASSDSSGDTDTQY
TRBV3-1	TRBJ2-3	ASSPIWGGARYTDTQY
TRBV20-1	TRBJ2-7	SARDLGEGSYEQY
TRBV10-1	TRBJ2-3	ASSEFSGSPDTQY
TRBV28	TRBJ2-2	ASSFRGGFTGELF
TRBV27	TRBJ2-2	ASLGQGAGELF
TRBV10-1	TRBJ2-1	ASSLLVGNEQF
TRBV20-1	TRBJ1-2	SAPWGAQVPNYGYT
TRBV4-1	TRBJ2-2	ASSQVAGNTGELF
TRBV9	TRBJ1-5	ASSGGRLDQPQH
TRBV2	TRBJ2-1	AISTGYNEQF
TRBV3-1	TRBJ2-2	ASSQWYGENTGELF
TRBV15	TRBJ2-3	ATSIAGGSTDTQY
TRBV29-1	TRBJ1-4	SVQGLGKLF
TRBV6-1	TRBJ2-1	ASGPTSYNEQF
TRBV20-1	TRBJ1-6	SARDLQALDSPLH
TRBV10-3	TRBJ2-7	AISESRLAGGYEQY
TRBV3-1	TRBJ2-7	ASSQITPGQRTSGSTEQY
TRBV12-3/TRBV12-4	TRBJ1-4	ASSLIGGPNEKLF
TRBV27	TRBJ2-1	ASSSLTSGSWDNEQF
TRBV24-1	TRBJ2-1	ATSDFRGDYF
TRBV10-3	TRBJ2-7	AISESAGPLEQY
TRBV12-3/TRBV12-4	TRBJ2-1	ASSLSPGAYNEQF
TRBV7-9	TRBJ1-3	ASSLGQIDTIY
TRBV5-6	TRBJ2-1	ASSLAGGELSYNEQF
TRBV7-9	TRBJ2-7	ASSPSSSGISYEQY
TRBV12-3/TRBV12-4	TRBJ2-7	ASSSMDRGIFEQY
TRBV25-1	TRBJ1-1	ASSEWAFSEAF
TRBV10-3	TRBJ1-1	AISVGNTEAF
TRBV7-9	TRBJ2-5	ASSSRLDQETQY
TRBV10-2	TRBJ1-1	ASSVGDEAF
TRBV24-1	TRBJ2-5	ATSDVTSGAQETQY
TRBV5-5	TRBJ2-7	ASSLGKVRYGQY
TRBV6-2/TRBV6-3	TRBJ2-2	ASSGLADTGELF
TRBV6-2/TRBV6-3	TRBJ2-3	ASSPTERDTQY
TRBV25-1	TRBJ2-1	ASSERTGDREQF
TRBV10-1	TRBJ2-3	ASNPQGEDTQY
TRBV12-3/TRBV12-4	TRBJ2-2	ASRPSMAGGKWNTGELF
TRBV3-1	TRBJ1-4	ASSQDLGSSGGFEKLF
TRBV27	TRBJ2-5	ASSSDQRGRVETQY
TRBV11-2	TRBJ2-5	ASSLDFGSGSGETQY
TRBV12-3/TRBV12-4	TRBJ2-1	ASSSLAGGYNEQF
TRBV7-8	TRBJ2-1	ASSSPVAGDNEQF
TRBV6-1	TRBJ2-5	ASSPGDPRRGETQY
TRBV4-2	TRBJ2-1	ASSSGTSSHNEQF
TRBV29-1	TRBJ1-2	SVEDRALVYGYT
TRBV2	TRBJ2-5	ASSDWQGVEETQY
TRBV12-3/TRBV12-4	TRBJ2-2	ASDKWGGADTGELF
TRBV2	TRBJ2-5	ASSELGDQETQY
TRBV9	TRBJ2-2	ASSARQGAGTGELF
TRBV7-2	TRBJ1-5	ASSVGWTAAQPQH
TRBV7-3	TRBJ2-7	ASSVGAGGSNEQY
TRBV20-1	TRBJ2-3	SARWRGHTDTQY